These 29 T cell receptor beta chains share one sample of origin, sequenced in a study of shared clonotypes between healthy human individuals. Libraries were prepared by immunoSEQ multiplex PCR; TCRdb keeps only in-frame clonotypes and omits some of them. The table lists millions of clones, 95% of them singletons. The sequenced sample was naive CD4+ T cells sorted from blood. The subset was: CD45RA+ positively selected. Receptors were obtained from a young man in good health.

In nucleotides, the CDR3 is TGCGCCAGCAGCCAAGATACGATCCAGTCAGGGGGCGTGAATTCACCCCTCCACTTT. Translation: CASSQDTIQSGGVNSPLHF. J is TRBJ1-6 and V is TRBV4-1, with TRBD1 matching over 8 bases. From germline, CDR1 is MGHRA and CDR2 YSYEKL. This CDR3 spans 19 amino acids. The J segment lost 7 bases and the V segment lost 0 bases, leaving 14 bases of the junction unmatched.

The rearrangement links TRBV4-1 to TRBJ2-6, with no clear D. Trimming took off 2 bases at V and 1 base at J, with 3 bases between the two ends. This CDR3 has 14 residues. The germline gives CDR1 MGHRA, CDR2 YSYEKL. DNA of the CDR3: TGCGCCAGCAGCCAACATTCTGGGGCCAACGTCCTGACTTTC. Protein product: CASSQHSGANVLTF.

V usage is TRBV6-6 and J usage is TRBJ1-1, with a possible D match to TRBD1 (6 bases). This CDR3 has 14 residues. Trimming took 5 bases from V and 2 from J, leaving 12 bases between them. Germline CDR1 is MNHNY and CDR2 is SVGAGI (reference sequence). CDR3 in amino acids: CASSARRGNTEAFF. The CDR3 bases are TGTGCCAGCAGTGCCCGCAGGGGAAACACTGAAGCTTTCTTT.

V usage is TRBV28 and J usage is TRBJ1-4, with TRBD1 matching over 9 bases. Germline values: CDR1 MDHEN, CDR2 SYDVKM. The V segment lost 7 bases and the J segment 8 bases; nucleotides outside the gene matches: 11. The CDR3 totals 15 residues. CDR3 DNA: TGTGCCAGCAACGACAGGGGGGGACTTCGGGAAAAACTGTTTTTT. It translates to CASNDRGGLREKLFF. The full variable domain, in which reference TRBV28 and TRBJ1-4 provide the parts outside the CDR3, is DVKVTQSSRYLVKRTGEKVFLECVQDMDHENMFWYRQDPGLGLRLIYFSYDVKMKEKGDIPEGYSVSREKKERFSLILESASTNQTSMYLCASNDRGGLREKLFFGSGTQLSVL.

This chain's CDR3 is CASNPGGRETQYF. CDR3 sequence (DNA): TGTGCCAGCAATCCTGGGGGACGGGAGACCCAGTACTTC. The chain combines TRBV28 with TRBJ2-5; perhaps D is TRBD1 or TRBD2 (5 bases each). CDR1 and CDR2 (germline): MDHEN, SYDVKM. Trimming took 7 bases from V and 5 from J, leaving 14 bases between them. The CDR3 runs to 13 residues.

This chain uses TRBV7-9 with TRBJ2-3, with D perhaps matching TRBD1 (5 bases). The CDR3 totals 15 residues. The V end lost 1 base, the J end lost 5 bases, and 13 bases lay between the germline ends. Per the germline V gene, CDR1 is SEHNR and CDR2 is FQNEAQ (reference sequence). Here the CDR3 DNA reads TGTGCCAGCAGCTTAGGTAGTGGCAGGGAAGATACGCAGTATTTT. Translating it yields CASSLGSGREDTQYF.

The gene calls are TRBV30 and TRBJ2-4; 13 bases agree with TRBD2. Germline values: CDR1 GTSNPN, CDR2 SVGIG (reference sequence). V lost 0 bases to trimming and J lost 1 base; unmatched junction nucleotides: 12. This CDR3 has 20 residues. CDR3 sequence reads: CAWSVLGLAGERRAKNIQYF. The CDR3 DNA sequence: TGTGCCTGGAGTGTCCTAGGACTAGCGGGAGAGAGAAGGGCCAAAAACATTCAGTACTTC.

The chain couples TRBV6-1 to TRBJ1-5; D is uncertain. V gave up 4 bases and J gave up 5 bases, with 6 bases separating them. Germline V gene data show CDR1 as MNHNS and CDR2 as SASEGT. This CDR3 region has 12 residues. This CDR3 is CASSGTYQPQHF. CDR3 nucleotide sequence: TGTGCCAGCAGTGGGACCTATCAGCCCCAGCATTTT.

The chain's CDR3 is CASSAEQGGSYEQYF. The CDR3 DNA follows: TGTGCCAGCAGCGCGGAACAGGGAGGGTCCTACGAGCAGTACTTC. The chain uses TRBV9 and TRBJ2-7, with a weak D call TRBD2 (7 bases). Germline V gives CDR1 SGDLS, CDR2 YYNGEE. This CDR3 comprises 15 residues. V shed 3 bases and J shed 1 base, with 14 bases lying between them.

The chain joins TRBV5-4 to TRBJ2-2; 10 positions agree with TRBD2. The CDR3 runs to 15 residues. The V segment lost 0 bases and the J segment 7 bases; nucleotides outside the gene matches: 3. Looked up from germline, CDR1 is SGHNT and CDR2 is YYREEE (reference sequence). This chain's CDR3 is CASSLASGGVGELFF. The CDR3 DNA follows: TGTGCCAGCAGCTTGGCCAGCGGGGGGGTCGGGGAGCTGTTTTTT.

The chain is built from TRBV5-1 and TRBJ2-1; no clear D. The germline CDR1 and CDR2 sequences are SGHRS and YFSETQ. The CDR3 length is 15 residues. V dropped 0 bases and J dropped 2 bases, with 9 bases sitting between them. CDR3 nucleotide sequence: TGCGCCAGCAGCTTGGTGGCGACCACCTACAATGAGCAGTTCTTC. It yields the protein CASSLVATTYNEQFF.

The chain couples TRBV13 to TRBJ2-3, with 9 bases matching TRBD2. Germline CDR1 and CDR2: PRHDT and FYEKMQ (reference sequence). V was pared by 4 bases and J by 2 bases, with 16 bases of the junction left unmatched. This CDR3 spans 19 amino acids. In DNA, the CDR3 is TGTGCCAGCAGCTCCATCTTAGTTGGCGGGGGGGCCCCCACAGATACGCAGTATTTT. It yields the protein CASSSILVGGGAPTDTQYF.

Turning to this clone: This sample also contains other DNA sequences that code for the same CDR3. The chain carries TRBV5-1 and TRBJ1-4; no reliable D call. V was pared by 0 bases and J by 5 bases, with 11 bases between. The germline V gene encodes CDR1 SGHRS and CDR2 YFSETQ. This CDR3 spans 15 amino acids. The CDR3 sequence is CASSLETGSNEKLFF. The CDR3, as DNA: TGCGCCAGCAGCTTGGAAACGGGGTCCAATGAAAAACTGTTTTTT.

CDR3 sequence (DNA): TGTGCCAGCTCACCACTCGCTGCCGCAGAGACCCAGTACTTC. Translating it yields CASSPLAAAETQYF. The V gene is TRBV18, the J gene TRBJ2-5; D remains ambiguous. Germline V gene sequence: CDR1 KGHSH, CDR2 LQKENI. This CDR3 contains 14 residues. V was pared by 1 base and J by 4 bases, with 10 bases between.

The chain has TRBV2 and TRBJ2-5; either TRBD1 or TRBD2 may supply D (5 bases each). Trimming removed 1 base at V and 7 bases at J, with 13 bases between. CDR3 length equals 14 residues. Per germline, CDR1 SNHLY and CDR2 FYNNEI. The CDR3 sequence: CASSEGVGTGTQYF. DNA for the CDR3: TGTGCCAGCAGTGAAGGGGTGGGGACCGGGACCCAGTACTTC.

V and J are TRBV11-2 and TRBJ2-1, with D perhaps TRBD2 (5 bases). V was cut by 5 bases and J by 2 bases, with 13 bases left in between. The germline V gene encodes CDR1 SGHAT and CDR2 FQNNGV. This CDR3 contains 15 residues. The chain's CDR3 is CASSPPGVPYNEQFF. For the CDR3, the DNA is TGTGCCAGCAGCCCACCCGGGGTCCCCTACAATGAGCAGTTCTTC.

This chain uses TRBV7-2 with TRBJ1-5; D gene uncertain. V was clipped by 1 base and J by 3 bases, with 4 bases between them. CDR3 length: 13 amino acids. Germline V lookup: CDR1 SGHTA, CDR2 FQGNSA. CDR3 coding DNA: TGTGCCAGCAGCTTAGATGTCAATCAGCCCCAGCATTTT. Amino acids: CASSLDVNQPQHF.

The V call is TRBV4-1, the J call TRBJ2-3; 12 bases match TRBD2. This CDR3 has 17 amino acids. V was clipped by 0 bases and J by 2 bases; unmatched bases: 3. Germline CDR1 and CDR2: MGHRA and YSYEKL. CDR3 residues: CASSQDRLAGVTDTQYF. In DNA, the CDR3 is TGCGCCAGCAGCCAAGATCGACTAGCGGGAGTCACAGATACGCAGTATTTT.

The CDR3 reads CASSEPLAPNTGELFF. The CDR3 nucleotides are TGTGCCAGCAGTGAGCCCCTGGCCCCTAACACCGGGGAGCTGTTTTTT. The V call is TRBV2, the J call TRBJ2-2; unclear D gene. V was shortened by 3 bases and J by 2 bases, with 13 bases between the two germline ends. This CDR3 spans 16 amino acids. Germline values: CDR1 SNHLY, CDR2 FYNNEI.

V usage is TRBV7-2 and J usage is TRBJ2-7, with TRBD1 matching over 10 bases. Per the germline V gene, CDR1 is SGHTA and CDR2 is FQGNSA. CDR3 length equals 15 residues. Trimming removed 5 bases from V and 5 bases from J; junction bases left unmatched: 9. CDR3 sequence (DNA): TGTGCCAGCAGCCCGATTGACAGGGGGCCCAACGAGCAGTACTTC. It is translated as CASSPIDRGPNEQYF.

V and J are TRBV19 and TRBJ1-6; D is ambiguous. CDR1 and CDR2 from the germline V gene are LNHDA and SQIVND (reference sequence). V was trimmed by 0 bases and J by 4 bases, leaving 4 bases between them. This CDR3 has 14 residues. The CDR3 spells CASSIESYNSPLHF. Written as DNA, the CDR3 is TGTGCCAGTAGTATAGAGTCTTATAATTCACCCCTCCACTTT.

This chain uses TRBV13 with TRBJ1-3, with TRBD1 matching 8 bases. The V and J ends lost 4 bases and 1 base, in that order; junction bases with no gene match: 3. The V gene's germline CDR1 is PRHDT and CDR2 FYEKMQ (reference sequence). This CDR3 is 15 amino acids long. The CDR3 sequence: CASSSRTGSGNTIYF. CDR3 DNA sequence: TGTGCCAGCAGCTCAAGGACAGGGTCTGGAAACACCATATATTTT.

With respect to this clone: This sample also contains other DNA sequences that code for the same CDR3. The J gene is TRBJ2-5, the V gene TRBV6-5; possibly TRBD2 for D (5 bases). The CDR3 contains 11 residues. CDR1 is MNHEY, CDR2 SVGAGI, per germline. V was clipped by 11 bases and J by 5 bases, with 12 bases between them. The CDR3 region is CASRRRETQYF. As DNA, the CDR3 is TGTGCCTCTCGGAGGAGGGAGACCCAGTACTTC.

The CDR3 spells CAISSQGPAHNEQFF. CDR3 coding DNA: TGTGCCATCAGTTCACAGGGCCCAGCACACAATGAGCAGTTCTTC. The chain recombines TRBV10-3 with TRBJ2-1; tentatively, D is TRBD1 (6 bases). CDR1 and CDR2 from the germline V gene are ENHRY and SYGVKD. Between the trimmed V and J ends, which lost 5 bases and 5 bases, there was a span of 16 bases. This CDR3 has 15 amino acids.

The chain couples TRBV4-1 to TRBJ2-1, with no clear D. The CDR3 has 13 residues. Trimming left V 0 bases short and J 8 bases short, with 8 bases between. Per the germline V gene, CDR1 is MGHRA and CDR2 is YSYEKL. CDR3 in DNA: TGCGCCAGCAGCCAAGATTTAAGGGATGAGCAGTTCTTC. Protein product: CASSQDLRDEQFF.

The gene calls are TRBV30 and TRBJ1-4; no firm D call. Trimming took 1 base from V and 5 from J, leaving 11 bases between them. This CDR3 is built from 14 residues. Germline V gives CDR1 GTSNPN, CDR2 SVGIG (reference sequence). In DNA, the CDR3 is TGTGCCTGGAGTGGGGTAACCCCAAATGAAAAACTGTTTTTT. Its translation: CAWSGVTPNEKLFF.

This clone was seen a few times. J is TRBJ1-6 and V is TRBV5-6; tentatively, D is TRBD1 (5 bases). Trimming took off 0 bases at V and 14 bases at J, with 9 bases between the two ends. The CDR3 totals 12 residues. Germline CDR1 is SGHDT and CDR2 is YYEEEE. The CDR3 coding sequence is TGTGCCAGCAGCTTGGTAGGGACCACCCTCCACTTT. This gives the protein CASSLVGTTLHF.

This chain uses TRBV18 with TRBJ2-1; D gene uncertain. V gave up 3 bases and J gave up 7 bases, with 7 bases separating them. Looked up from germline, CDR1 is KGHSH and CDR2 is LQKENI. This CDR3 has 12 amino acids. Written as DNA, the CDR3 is TGTGCCAGCTCACCGGCTCTGAATGAGCAGTTCTTC. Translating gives CASSPALNEQFF.

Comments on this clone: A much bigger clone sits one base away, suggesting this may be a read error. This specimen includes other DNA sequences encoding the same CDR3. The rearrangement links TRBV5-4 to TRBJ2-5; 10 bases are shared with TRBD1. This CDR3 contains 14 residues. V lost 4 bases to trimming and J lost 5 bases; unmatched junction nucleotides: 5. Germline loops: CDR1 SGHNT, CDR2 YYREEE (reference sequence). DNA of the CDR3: TGTGCCAGCAGCCCCGACAGGGGGCGGGAGACCCAGTACTTC. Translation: CASSPDRGRETQYF.